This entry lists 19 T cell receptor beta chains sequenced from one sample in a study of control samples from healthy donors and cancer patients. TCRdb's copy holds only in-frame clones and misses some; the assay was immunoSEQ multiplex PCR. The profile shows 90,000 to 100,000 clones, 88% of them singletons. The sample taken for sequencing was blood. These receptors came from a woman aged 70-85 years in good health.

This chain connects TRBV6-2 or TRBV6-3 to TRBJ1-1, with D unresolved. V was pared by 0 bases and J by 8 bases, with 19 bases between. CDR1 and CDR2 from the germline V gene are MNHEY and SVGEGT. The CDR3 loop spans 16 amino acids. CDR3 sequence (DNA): TGTGCCAGCAGTTACTCGAGCACGGTTAATCTGTGGGAAGCTTTCTTT. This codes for CASSYSSTVNLWEAFF.

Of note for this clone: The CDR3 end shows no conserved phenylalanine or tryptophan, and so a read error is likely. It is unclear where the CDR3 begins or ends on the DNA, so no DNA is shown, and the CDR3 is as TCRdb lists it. The CDR3: CASSAQESL. V usage is TRBV10-2 and J usage is TRBJ1-1; TRBD1, as called in the table, went unchecked against the DNA. Both ends counted, the CDR3 spans 9 residues. Germline assignment: CDR1 WSHSY and CDR2 SAAADI.

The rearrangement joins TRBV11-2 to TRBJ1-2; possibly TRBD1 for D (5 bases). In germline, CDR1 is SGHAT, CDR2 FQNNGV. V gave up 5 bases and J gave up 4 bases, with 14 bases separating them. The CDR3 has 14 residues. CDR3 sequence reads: CASSPAGPAYGYTF. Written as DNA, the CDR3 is TGTGCCAGCAGCCCGGCGGGACCTGCCTATGGCTACACCTTC. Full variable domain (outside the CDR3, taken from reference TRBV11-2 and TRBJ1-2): EAGVAQSPRYKIIEKRQSVAFWCNPISGHATLYWYQQILGQGPKLLIQFQNNGVVDDSQLPKDRFSAERLKGVDSTLKIQPAKLEDSAVYLCASSPAGPAYGYTFGSGTRLTVV.

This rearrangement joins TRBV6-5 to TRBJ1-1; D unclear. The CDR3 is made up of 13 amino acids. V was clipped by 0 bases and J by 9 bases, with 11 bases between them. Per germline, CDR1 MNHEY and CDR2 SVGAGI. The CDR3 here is CASSYSTEIQAFF. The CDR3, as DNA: TGTGCCAGCAGTTACTCGACGGAGATTCAAGCTTTCTTT.

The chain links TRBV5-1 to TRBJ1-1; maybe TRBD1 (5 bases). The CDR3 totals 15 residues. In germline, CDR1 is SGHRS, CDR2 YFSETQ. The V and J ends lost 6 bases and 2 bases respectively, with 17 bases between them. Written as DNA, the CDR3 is TGCGCCAGCAAACCTGGAGGGGTTAGAAACACTGAAGCTTTCTTT. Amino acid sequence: CASKPGGVRNTEAFF.

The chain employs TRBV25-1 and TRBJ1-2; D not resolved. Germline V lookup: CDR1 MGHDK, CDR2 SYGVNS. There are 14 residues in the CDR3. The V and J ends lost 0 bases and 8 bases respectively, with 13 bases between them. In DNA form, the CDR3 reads TGTGCCAGCAGTGAATATGGGCTCCTGGAGGGCTACACCTTC. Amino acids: CASSEYGLLEGYTF.

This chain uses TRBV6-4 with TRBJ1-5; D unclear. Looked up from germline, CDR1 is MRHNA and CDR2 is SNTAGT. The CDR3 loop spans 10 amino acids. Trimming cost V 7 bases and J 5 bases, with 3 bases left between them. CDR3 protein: CASNHQPQHF. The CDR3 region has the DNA TGTGCCAGCAACCATCAGCCCCAGCATTTT.

Here the CDR3 DNA reads TGCGCCAGCAGCGTCACGGGACTACCGAGCTCCTACGAGCAGTACTTC. Protein sequence: CASSVTGLPSSYEQYF. The chain joins TRBV5-1 to TRBJ2-7; 7 bases fit TRBD2. This CDR3 is 16 amino acids long. CDR1 and CDR2 from the germline V gene are SGHRS and YFSETQ. J gave up 0 bases and V 4 bases, and 10 bases lay outside the gene matches. Full variable domain (missing parts from reference TRBV5-1 and TRBJ2-7): KAGVTQTPRYLIKTRGQQVTLSCSPISGHRSVSWYQQTPGQGLQFLFEYFSETQRNKGNFPGRFSGRQFSNSRSEMNVSTLELGDSALYLCASSVTGLPSSYEQYFGPGTRLTVT.

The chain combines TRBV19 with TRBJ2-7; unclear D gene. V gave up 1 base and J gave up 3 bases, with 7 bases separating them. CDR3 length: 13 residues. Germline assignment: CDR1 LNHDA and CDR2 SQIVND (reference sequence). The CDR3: CASSIGPRYEQYF. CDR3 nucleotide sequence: TGTGCCAGTAGTATAGGCCCTCGCTACGAGCAGTACTTC.

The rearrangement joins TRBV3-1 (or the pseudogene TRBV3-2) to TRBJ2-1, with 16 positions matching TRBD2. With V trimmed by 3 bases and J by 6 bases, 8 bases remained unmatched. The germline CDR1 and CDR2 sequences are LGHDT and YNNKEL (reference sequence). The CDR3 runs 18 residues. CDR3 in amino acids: CASSHPGLAGGRVNEQFF. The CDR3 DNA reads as TGTGCCAGCAGCCACCCGGGACTAGCGGGGGGGCGGGTCAATGAGCAGTTCTTC.

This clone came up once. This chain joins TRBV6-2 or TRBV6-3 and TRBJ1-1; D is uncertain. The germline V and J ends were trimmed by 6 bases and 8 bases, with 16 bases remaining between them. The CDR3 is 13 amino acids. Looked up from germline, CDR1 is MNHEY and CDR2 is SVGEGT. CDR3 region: CASSPVAAGEAFF. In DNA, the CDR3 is TGTGCCAGCAGCCCCGTGGCGGCAGGAGAAGCTTTCTTT.

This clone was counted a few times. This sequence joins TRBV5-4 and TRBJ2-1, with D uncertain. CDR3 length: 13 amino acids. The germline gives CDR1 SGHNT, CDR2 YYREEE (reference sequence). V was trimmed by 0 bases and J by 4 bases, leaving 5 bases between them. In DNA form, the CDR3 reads TGTGCCAGCAGCTTGGACTTGTACAATGAGCAGTTCTTC. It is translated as CASSLDLYNEQFF.

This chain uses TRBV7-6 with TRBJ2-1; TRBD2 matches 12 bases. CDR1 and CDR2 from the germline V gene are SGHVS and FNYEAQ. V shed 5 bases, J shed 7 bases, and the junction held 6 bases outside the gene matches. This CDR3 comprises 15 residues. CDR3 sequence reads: CASSQGLAGENEQFF. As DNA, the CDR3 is TGTGCCAGCAGCCAGGGACTAGCGGGCGAGAATGAGCAGTTCTTC.

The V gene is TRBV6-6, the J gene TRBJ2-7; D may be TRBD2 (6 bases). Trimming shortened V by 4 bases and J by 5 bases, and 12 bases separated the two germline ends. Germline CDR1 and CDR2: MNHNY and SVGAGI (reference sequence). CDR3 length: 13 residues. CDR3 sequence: CASSSLPGDEQYF. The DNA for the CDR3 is TGTGCCAGCAGTTCATTGCCGGGGGACGAGCAGTACTTC.

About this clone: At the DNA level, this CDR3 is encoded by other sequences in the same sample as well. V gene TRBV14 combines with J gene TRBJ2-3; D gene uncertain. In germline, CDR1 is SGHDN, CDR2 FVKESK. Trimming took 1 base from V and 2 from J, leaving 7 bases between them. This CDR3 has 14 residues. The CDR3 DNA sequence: TGTGCCAGCAGCCAAGGGCGACACACAGATACGCAGTATTTT. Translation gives CASSQGRHTDTQYF.

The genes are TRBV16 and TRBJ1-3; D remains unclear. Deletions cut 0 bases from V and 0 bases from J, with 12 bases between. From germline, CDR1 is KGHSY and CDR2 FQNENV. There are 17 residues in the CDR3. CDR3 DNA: TGTGCCAGCAGCCAATCGAGTCGGGCAGACTCTGGAAACACCATATATTTT. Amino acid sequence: CASSQSSRADSGNTIYF. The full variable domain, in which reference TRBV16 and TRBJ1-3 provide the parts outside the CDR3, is GEEVAQTPKHLVRGEGQKAKLYCAPIKGHSYVFWYQQVLKNEFKFLISFQNENVFDETGMPKERFSAKCLPNSPCSLEIQATKLEDSAVYFCASSQSSRADSGNTIYFGEGSWLTVV.

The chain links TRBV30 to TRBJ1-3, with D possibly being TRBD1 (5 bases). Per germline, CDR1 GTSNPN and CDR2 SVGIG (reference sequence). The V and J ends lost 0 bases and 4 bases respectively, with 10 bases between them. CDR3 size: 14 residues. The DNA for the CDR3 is TGTGCCTGGAGTGTCCAGGGAAGAGGAAACACCATATATTTT. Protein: CAWSVQGRGNTIYF.

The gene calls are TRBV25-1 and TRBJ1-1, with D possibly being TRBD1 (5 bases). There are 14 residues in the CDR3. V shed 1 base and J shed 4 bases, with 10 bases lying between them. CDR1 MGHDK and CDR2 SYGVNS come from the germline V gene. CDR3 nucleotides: TGTGCCAGCAGTGAATGGGGGGGTAGCACTGAAGCTTTCTTT. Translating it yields CASSEWGGSTEAFF. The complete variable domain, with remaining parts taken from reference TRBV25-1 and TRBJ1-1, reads EADIYQTPRYLVIGTGKKITLECSQTMGHDKMYWYQQDPGMELHLIHYSYGVNSTEKGDLSSESTVSRIRTEHFPLTLESARPSHTSQYLCASSEWGGSTEAFFGQGTRLTVV.

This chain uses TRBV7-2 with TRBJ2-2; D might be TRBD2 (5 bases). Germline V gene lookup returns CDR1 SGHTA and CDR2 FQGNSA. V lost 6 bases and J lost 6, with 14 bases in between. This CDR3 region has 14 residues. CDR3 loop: CASRGSLGAGELFF. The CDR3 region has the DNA TGTGCCAGCAGAGGGAGCCTCGGGGCCGGGGAGCTGTTTTTT.